Many counts were recorded for the clone carrying this T cell receptor beta chain. The data stem from a study of blood T cell repertoires in COVID-19. The overall study: Material from acute and convalescent COVID-19 was sourced from the United States, Italy and Spain. PBMCs, B-cell-depleted T cells, or T cells were the source of the cDNA or gDNA that made up the material.

CDR1 is MDHEN, CDR2 SYDVKM, per germline. Trimming cost V 4 bases and J 3 bases; bases outside gene matches: 5. CDR3 length: 15 amino acids. Those enrolled, adults aged 18 to 89 years, came from about two dozen US areas. Participants' own reports of clinical history determined their cohort assignment. Sequencing was performed with immunoSEQ multiplex PCR; in TCRdb, only in-frame clones are kept and a portion is missing. This sample has under 250,000 clones, with about four fifths found just once. The sequence derives from a woman aged 40 to 55 who had been exposed to COVID-19. Sequenced input: PBMCs or T cells enriched from blood (not recorded which). The V gene is TRBV28, the J gene TRBJ2-3; the match to TRBD2 covers 9 bases. CDR3 amino acids: CASSYSGGATDTQYF. CDR3 DNA sequence: TGTGCCAGCAGTTATAGCGGGGGAGCTACAGATACGCAGTATTTT.